The T cell receptor beta chain described here comes from a study of PD-1 blockade in classical Hodgkin lymphoma. This table comes from immunoSEQ multiplex PCR, and its TCRdb copy is limited to in-frame clones, with some not included. This table has over 15,000 clones, roughly 89% appearing once. Every one of the patients relapsed after autologous stem cell transplantation (brentuximab vedotin exposure was variable). About this clone: Its antigen is unidentified.

Study-level points and caveats: It was among complete responders that baseline diversity resembled that of newly diagnosed patients.

The CDR3 sequence is 17 residues long. Germline CDR1 and CDR2: SQVTM and ANQGSEA. J was trimmed by 5 bases and V by 1 base; bases with no gene match: 10. The sequenced sample was peripheral blood mononuclear cells (PBMCs), obtained before the second cycle of nivolumab. This clonotype was obtained from a human donor with classical Hodgkin lymphoma. The chain joins TRBV29-1 to TRBJ2-1, with 11 bases aligning to TRBD2. The CDR3 loop reads CSVEVIAGGPTNNEQFF. CDR3 bases: TGCAGCGTTGAAGTCATAGCGGGGGGGCCCACCAACAATGAGCAGTTCTTC.